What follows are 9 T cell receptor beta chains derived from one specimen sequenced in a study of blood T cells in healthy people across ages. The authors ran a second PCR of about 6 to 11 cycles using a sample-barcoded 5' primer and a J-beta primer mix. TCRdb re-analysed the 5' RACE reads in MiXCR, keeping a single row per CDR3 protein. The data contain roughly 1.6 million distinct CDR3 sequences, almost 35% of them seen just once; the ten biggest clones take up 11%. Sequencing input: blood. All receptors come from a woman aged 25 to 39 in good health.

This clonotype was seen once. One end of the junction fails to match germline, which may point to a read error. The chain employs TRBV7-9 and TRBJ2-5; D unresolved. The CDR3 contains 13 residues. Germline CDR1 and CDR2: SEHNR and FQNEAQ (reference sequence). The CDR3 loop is CVSSKSQAETQYF. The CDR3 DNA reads TGTGTCAGCAGCAAGTCTCAGGCGGAGACCCAGTACTTC.

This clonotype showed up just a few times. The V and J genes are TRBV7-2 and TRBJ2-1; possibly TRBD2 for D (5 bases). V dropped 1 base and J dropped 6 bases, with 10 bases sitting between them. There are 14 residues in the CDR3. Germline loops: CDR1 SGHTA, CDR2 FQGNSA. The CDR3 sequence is CASSLGPGVNEQFF. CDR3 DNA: TGTGCCAGCAGCTTAGGTCCCGGGGTCAATGAGCAGTTCTTC.

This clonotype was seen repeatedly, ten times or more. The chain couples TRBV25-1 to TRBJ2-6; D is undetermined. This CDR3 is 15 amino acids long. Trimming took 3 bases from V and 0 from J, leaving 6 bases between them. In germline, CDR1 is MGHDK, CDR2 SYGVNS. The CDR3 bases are TGTGCCAGCAGTGACCAGAGCTCTGGGGCCAACGTCCTGACTTTC. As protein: CASSDQSSGANVLTF. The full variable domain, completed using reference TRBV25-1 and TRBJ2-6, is EADIYQTPRYLVIGTGKKITLECSQTMGHDKMYWYQQDPGMELHLIHYSYGVNSTEKGDLSSESTVSRIRTEHFPLTLESARPSHTSQYLCASSDQSSGANVLTFGAGSRLTVL.

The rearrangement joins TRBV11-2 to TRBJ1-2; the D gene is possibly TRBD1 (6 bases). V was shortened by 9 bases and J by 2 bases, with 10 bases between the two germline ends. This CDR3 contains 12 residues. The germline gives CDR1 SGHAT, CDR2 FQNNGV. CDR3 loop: CASRTENYGYTF. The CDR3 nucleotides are TGTGCCAGTCGGACAGAGAACTATGGCTACACCTTC. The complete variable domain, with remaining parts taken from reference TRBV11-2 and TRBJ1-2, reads EAGVAQSPRYKIIEKRQSVAFWCNPISGHATLYWYQQILGQGPKLLIQFQNNGVVDDSQLPKDRFSAERLKGVDSTLKIQPAKLEDSAVYLCASRTENYGYTFGSGTRLTVV.

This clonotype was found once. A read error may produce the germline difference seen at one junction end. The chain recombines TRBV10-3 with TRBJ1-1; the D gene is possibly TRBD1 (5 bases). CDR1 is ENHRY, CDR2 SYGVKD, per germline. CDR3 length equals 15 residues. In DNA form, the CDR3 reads TGTGCCATCACGGGCCATGATGGGGCGAACACTGAAGTTTTCTTT. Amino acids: CAITGHDGANTEVFF.

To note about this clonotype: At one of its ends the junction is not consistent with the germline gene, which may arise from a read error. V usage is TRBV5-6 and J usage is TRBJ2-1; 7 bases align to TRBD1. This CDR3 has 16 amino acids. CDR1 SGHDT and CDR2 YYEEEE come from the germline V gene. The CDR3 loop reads CAGSAEDRSSYNEQFF. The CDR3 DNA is TGTGCCGGCAGCGCCGAGGACAGGAGCTCCTACAATGAGCAGTTCTTC.

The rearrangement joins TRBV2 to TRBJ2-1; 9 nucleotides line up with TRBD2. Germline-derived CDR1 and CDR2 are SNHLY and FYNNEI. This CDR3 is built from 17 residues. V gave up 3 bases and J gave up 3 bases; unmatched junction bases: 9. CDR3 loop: CASSDLAGGSIYNEQFF. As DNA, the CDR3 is TGTGCCAGCAGTGACCTGGCGGGGGGGTCTATCTACAATGAGCAGTTCTTC. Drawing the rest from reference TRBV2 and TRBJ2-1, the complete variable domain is EPEVTQTPSHQVTQMGQEVILRCVPISNHLYFYWYRQILGQKVEFLVSFYNNEISEKSEIFDDQFSVERPDGSNFTLKIRSTKLEDSAMYFCASSDLAGGSIYNEQFFGPGTRLTVL.

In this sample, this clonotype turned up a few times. The CDR3 coding sequence is TGCGCCAGCAGCTTTAGAGGGTACTATGGCTACACCTTC. It is translated as CASSFRGYYGYTF. V is TRBV5-1 and J is TRBJ1-2; D is unresolved. This CDR3 has 13 amino acids. V shed 2 bases and J shed 3 bases, with 8 bases lying between them. Germline CDR1 SGHRS, CDR2 YFSETQ.

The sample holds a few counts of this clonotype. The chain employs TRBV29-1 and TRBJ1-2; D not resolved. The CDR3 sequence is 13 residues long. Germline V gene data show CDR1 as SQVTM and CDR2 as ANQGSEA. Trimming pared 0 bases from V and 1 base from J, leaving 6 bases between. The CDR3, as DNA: TGCAGCGTTGAAGATGGGCATAACTATGGCTACACCTTC. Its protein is CSVEDGHNYGYTF.